This T cell receptor beta chain was identified in a study of cytomegalovirus exposure and HLA in healthy donors. On the study more broadly: Clustering assigned about four fifths of the approximately 400 genotyped donors to the Caucasian-associated ancestry cluster. Points from the study as a whole: Within an earlier analysis, most TCR beta V segments proved productive either about 87% or about 30% of the time. In a later analysis, most CMV-associated TCR beta chains appeared HLA-restricted. Among the sequence variants, a highly shared cluster was likely an artifact of sequencing.

Germline CDR1 is SGHDT and CDR2 is YYEEEE. CDR3 length: 17 residues. Trimming removed 4 bases from V and 7 bases from J; junction bases left unmatched: 15. In regard to this clone: The antigen remains undetermined.

The PCR contained 60 Vbeta and 13 Jbeta primers. The assay was immunoSEQ multiplex PCR, and TCRdb's table has in-frame clones only and misses some. Recorded for this sample: around 37,000 clones. The sequence was collected from a human donor in good health. The sequenced sample was PBMCs. This rearrangement joins TRBV5-6 to TRBJ2-1, with 9 bases that match TRBD2. CDR3 sequence reads: CASSVAVGGGALNEQFF. CDR3 in DNA: TGTGCCAGCAGCGTGGCCGTGGGCGGGGGGGCCCTGAATGAGCAGTTCTTC. Drawing the rest from reference TRBV5-6 and TRBJ2-1, the complete variable domain is DAGVTQSPTHLIKTRGQQVTLRCSPKSGHDTVSWYQQALGQGPQFIFQYYEEEERQRGNFPDRFSGHQFPNYSSELNVNALLLGDSALYLCASSVAVGGGALNEQFFGPGTRLTVL.